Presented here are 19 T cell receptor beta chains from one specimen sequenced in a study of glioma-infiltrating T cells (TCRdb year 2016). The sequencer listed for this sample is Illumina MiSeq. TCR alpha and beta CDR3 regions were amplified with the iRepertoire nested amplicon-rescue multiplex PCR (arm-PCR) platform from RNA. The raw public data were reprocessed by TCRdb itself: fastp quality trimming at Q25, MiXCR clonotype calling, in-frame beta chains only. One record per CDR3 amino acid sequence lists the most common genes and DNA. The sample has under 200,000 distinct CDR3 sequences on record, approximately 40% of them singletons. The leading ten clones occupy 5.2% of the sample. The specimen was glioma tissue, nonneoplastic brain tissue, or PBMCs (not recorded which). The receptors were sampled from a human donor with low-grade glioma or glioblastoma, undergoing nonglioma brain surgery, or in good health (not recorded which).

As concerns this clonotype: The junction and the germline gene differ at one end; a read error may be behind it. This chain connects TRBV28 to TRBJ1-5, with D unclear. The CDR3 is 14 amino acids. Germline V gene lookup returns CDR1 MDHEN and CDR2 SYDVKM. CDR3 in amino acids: CAGSLRKQNQPQHF. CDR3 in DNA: TGTGCCGGCAGTTTAAGGAAGCAAAATCAGCCCCAGCATTTT.

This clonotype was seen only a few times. This chain's CDR3 is CSAQPGQTTSGRAETQYF. The CDR3 nucleotides are TGCAGTGCTCAACCGGGACAAACGACTAGCGGGAGAGCAGAGACCCAGTACTTC. The chain joins TRBV20-1 to TRBJ2-5; TRBD2 agrees at 12 bases. CDR1 DFQATT and CDR2 SNEGSKA come from the germline V gene (reference sequence). This CDR3 is 18 amino acids long. V was clipped by 5 bases and J by 4 bases; unmatched bases: 17.

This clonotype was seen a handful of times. CDR3 nucleotides: TGTGCCAGTACCCTCCGGCGGCAGGGCTCGAACACCGGGGAGCTGTTTTTT. Encoded protein: CASTLRRQGSNTGELFF. The chain combines TRBV19 with TRBJ2-2, with a weak D call TRBD1 (5 bases). Germline V lookup: CDR1 LNHDA, CDR2 SQIVND (reference sequence). Trimming cost V 7 bases and J 0 bases, with 18 bases left between them. The CDR3 loop spans 17 amino acids.

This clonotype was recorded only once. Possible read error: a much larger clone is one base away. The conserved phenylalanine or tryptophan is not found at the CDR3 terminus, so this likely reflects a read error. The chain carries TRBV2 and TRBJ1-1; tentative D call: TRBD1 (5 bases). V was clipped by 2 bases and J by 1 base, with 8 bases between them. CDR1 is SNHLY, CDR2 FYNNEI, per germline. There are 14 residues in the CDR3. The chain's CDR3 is CASSERGENTEAFL. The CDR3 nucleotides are TGTGCCAGCAGTGAACGGGGCGAGAACACTGAAGCTTTCCTT.

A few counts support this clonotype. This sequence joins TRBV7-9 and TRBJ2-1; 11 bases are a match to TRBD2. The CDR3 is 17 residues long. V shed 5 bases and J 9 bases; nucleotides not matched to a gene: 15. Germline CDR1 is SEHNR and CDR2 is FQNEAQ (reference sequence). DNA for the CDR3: TGTGCCAGCAGCCCCCAGGCTCCCCTAGCGGGAGGAGGTGAGCAGTTCTTC. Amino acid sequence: CASSPQAPLAGGGEQFF.

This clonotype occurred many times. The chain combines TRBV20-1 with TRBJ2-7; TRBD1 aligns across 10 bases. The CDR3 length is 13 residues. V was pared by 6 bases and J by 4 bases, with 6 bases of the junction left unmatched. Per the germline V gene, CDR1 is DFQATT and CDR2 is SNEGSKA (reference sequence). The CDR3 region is CSAPGQGKYEQYF. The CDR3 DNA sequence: TGCAGTGCCCCGGGACAGGGGAAATACGAGCAGTACTTC.

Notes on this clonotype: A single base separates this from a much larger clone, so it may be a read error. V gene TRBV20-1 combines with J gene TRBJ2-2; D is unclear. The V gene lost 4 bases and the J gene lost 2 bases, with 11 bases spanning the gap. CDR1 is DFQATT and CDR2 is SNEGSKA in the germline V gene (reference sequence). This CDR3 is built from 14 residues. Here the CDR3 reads CSAIDFANTGELFF. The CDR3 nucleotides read TGCAGTGCTATAGATTTTGCTAACACCGGGGAGCTGTTTTTT.

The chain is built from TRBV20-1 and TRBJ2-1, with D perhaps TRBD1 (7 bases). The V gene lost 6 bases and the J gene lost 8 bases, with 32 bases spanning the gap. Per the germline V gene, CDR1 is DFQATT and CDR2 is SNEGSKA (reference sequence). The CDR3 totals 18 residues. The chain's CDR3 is CSAHDQPPRGRDQDEQFF. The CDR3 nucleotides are TGCAGTGCCCACGACCAACCCCCGAGGGGGCGGGATCAGGATGAGCAGTTCTTC.

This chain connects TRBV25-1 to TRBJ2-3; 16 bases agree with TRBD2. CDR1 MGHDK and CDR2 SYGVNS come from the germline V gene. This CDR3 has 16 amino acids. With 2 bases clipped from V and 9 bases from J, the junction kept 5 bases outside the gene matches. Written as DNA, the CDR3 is TGTGCCAGCAGTGAAACGGGGACTAGCGGGAGGGGGACGCAGTATTTT. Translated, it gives CASSETGTSGRGTQYF.

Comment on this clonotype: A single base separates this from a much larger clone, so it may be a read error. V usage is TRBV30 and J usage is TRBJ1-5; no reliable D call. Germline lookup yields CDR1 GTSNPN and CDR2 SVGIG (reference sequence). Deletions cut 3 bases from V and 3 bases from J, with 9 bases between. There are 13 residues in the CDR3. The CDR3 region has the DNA TGTGCCTGGAGCTGTGGAGACAATCAGCCCCAGCATTTT. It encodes CAWSCGDNQPQHF.

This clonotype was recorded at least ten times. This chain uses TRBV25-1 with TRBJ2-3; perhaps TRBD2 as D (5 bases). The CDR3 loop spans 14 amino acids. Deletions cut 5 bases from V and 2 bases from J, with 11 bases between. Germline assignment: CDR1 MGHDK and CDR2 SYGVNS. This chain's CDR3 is CASSRERTTDTQYF. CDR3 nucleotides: TGTGCCAGCAGTCGCGAGCGGACCACAGATACGCAGTATTTT.

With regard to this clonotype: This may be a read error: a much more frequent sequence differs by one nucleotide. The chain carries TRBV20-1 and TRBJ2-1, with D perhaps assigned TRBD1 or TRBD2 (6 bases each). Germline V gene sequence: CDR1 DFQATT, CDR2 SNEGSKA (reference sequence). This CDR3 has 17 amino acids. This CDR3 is CSARERNIIGGHNEKFF. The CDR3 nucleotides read TGCAGTGCTAGAGAGAGGAACATCATAGGGGGGCACAATGAGAAGTTCTTC.

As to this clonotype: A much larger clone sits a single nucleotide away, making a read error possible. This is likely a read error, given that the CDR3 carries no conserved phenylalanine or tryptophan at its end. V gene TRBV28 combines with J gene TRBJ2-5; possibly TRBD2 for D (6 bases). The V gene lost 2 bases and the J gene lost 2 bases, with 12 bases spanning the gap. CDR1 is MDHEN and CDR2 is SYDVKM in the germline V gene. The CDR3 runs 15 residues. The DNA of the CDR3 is TGTGCCAGCAGTTTAGGGGGAGGCGTACAAGAGACCCAGTACTTA. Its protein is CASSLGGGVQETQYL.

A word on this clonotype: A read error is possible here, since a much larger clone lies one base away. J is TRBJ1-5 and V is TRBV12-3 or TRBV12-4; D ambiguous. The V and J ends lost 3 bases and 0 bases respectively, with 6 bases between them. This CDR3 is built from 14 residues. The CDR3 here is CASSFGLSNQPQHF. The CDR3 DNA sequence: TGTGCCAGCAGTTTCGGGCTTAGCAATCAGCCCCAGCATTTT.

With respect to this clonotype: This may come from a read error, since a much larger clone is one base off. CDR3 sequence reads: CASREWTPYNEQFF. The CDR3 DNA follows: TGTGCCAGCAGGGAGTGGACTCCCTACAATGAGCAGTTCTTC. The chain uses TRBV28 and TRBJ2-1; possible D gene TRBD2, 5 bases. Germline CDR1 MDHEN, CDR2 SYDVKM. The length of the CDR3 is 14 residues. Deletions cut 6 bases from V and 2 bases from J, with 11 bases between.

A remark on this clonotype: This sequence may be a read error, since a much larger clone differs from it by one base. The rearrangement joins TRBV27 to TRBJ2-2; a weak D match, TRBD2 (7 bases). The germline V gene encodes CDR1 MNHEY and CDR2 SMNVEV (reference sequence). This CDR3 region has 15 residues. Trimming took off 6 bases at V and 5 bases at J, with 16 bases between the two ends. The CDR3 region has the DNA TGTGCCAGCAGCCCAGGACGGGGGGCAACCGGGGAGCTGTTTTTT. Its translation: CASSPGRGATGELFF.

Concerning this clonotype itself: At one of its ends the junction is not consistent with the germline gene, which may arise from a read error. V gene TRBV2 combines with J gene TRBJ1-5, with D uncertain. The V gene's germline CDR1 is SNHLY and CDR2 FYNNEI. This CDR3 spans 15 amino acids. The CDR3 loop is CASSVRLEENQPQHF. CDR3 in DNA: TGTGCCAGCAGTGTTAGGCTGGAAGAGAATCAGCCACAGCATTTT.

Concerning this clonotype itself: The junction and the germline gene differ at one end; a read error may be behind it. The CDR3 loop reads CASSHRNSGKGFEQQYF. CDR3 coding DNA: TGTGCCAGCAGTCATCGGAATAGCGGGAAGGGGTTTGAACAGCAGTACTTC. This chain uses TRBV10-3 with TRBJ2-7, with TRBD2 matching 8 bases. This CDR3 region has 17 residues. Germline assignment: CDR1 ENHRY and CDR2 SYGVKD.

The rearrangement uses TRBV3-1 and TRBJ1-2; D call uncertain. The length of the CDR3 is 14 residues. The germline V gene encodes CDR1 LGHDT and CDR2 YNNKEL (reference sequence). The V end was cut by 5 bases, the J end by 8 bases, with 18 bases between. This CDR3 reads CASSYREARLGYTF. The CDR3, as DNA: TGTGCCAGCAGCTACCGGGAGGCCCGTCTCGGCTACACCTTC.